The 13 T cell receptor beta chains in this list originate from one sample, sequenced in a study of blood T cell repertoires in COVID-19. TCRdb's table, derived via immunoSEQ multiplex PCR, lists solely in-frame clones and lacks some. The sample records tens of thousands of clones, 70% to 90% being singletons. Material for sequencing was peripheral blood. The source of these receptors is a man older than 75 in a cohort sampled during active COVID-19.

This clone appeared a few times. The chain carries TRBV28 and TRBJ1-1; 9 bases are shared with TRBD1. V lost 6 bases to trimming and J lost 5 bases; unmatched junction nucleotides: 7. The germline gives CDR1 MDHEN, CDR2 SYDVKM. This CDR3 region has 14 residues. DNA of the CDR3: TGTGCCAGCAGACTTGGGACAGGGTGGACTGAAGCTTTCTTT. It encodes CASRLGTGWTEAFF.

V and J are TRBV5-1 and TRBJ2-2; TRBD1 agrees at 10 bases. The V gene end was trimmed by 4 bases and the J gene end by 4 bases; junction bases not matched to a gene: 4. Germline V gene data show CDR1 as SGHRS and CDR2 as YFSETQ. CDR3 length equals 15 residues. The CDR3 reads CASSLGQGPTGELFF. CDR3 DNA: TGCGCCAGCAGCCTGGGACAGGGGCCCACCGGGGAGCTGTTTTTT.

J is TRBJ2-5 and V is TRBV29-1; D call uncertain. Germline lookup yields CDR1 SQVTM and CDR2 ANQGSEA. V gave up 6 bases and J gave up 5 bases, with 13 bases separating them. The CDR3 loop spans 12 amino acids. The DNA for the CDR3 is TGCAGCGTCCAACGACACGAGGAGACCCAGTACTTC. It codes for CSVQRHEETQYF.

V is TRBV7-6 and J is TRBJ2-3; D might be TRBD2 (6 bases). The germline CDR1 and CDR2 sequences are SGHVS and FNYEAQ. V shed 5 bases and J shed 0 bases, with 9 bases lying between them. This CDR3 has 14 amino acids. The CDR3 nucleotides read TGTGCCAGCAGCCCGGGGGACAGCACAGATACGCAGTATTTT. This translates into CASSPGDSTDTQYF.

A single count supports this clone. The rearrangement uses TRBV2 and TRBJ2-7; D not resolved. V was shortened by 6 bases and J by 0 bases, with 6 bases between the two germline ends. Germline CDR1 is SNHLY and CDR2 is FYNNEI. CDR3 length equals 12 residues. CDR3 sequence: CASSQHSYEQYF. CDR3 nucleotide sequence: TGTGCCAGCAGCCAACACTCCTACGAGCAGTACTTC. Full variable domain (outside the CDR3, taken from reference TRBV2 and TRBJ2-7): EPEVTQTPSHQVTQMGQEVILRCVPISNHLYFYWYRQILGQKVEFLVSFYNNEISEKSEIFDDQFSVERPDGSNFTLKIRSTKLEDSAMYFCASSQHSYEQYFGPGTRLTVT.

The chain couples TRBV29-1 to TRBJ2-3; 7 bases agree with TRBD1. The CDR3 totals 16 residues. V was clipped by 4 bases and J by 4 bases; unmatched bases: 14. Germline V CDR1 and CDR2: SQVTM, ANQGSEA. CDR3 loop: CSVVKLTGFSADTQYF. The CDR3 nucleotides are TGCAGCGTTGTAAAGTTGACAGGGTTTTCTGCAGATACGCAGTATTTT.

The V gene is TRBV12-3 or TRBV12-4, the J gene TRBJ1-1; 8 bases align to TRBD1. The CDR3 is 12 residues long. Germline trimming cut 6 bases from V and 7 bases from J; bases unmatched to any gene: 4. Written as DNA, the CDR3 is TGTGCCAGCAGCACTACAGGGGGTGAAGCTTTCTTT. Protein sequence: CASSTTGGEAFF.

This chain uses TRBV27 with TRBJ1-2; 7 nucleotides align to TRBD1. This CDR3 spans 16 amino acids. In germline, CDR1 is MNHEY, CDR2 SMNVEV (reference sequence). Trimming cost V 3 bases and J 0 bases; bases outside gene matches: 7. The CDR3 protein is CASSLVGGPTNYGYTF. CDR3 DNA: TGTGCCAGCAGTTTGGTAGGGGGCCCCACTAACTATGGCTACACCTTC.

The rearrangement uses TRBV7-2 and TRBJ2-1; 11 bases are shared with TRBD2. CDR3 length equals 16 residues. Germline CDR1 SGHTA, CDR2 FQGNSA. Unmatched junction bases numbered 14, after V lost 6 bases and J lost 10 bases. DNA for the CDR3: TGTGCCAGCAGTTCGACAACCAGTAGCGGGGGGGCGGAGCAGTTCTTC. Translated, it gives CASSSTTSSGGAEQFF.

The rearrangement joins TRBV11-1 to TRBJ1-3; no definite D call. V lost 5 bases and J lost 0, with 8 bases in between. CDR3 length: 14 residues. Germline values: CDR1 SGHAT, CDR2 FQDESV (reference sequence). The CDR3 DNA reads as TGTGCCAGCAGCAACAGACGCTCTGGAAACACCATATATTTT. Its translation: CASSNRRSGNTIYF.

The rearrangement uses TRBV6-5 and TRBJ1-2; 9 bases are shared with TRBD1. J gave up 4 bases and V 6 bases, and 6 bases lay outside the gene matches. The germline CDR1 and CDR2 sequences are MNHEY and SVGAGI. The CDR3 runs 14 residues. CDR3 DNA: TGTGCCAGCAGCACAGGGGGCAGTGGCTATGGCTACACCTTC. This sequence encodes CASSTGGSGYGYTF.

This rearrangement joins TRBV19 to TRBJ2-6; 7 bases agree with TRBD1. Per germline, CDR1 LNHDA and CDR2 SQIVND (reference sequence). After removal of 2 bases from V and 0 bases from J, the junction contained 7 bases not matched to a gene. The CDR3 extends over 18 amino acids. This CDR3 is CASSITGDDYSGANVLTF. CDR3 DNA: TGTGCCAGTAGTATAACAGGGGACGACTACTCTGGGGCCAACGTCCTGACTTTC.

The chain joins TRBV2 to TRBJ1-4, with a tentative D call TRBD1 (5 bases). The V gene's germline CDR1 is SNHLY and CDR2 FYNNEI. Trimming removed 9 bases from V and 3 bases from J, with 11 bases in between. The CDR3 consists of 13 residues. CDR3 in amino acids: CASQRTSNEKLFF. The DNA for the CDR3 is TGTGCCAGTCAAAGGACATCTAATGAAAAACTGTTTTTT.